Following are 27 T cell receptor beta chains from one sample sequenced in a study of CD4 and CD8 cells across lung adenocarcinoma regions (dated by TCRdb to the late 2010s). The library was generated by PCR. The sequencing machine was a HiSeq X Ten. The raw public reads went through TCRdb reprocessing: fastp at Q25, MiXCR clone calling, in-frame beta chains kept. Here each entry gathers all rows of one CDR3 protein and keeps the most common genes and DNA. This sample gives around 23,000 distinct CDR3 sequences in total; 53% of them show up just once. Approximately 45% of the sample rests with the top ten. Input material: CD8+ T cells from the center of a lung tumor. Reading the label with the study, this specimen's cell subset or site is: tumor center region. These receptors came from a male donor with lung adenocarcinoma. The CD4 and CD8 labels of this study may be unreliable.

In the case of this clonotype: One end of the junction fails to match germline, which may point to a read error. J is TRBJ2-3 and V is TRBV11-2; D ambiguous. CDR1 is SGHAT, CDR2 FQNNGV, per germline. This CDR3 is built from 12 residues. CDR3 in DNA: TGTGCCAGCAGCTTAGTCCCAGAGACGCAGTATTTC. It is translated as CASSLVPETQYF.

Of note for this clonotype: One end of the junction varies from germline; a read error may be responsible. The chain recombines TRBV6-1 with TRBJ2-3; D remains ambiguous. Germline values: CDR1 MNHNS, CDR2 SASEGT. There are 15 residues in the CDR3. The chain's CDR3 is CASSPEYRGKNTQYF. DNA for the CDR3: TGTGCCAGCAGTCCGGAGTACCGAGGCAAAAACACGCAGTATTTC.

Notes on this clonotype: Mismatch with germline at one junction end may stem from a read error. The chain links TRBV6-1 to TRBJ2-5; TRBD2 aligns across 7 bases. This CDR3 spans 16 amino acids. Per the germline V gene, CDR1 is MNHNS and CDR2 is SASEGT. The CDR3 is CASGGAGSGDQETQYF. For the CDR3, the DNA is TGTGCCAGCGGGGGAGCCGGGAGCGGGGACCAAGAGACGCAGTACTTC.

This clonotype was seen more than once but under ten times. V and J are TRBV5-1 and TRBJ2-1, with 9 bases aligning to TRBD2. Germline V lookup: CDR1 SGHRS, CDR2 YFSETQ. Trimming cost V 0 bases and J 3 bases; bases outside gene matches: 1. This CDR3 comprises 15 residues. CDR3 protein: CASSLGAGGYNEQFF. Here the CDR3 DNA reads TGCGCCAGCAGCTTGGGAGCGGGAGGCTACAATGAGCAGTTCTTC.

Remarks on this clonotype: The junction does not match germline at one end; this may be a read error. This chain uses TRBV6-5 with TRBJ2-5; no reliable D call. The CDR3 has 11 amino acids. Germline V CDR1 and CDR2: MNHEY, SVGAGI. CDR3: CASGHPDTQYF. The CDR3 nucleotides read TGTGCCAGCGGTCACCCAGATACGCAGTATTTC.

The chain recombines TRBV3-1 with TRBJ2-3, with D unresolved. The CDR3 length is 11 residues. The V end was cut by 3 bases, the J end by 3 bases, with 1 base between. Germline V lookup: CDR1 LGHDT, CDR2 YNNKEL (reference sequence). CDR3: CASSHTDTQYF. The CDR3 bases are TGTGCCAGCAGCCATACAGATACGCAGTATTTT.

Remarks on this clonotype: At one boundary the junction diverges from the germline segment, which might be a read error. CDR3 amino acids: CASGDLAGVLYF. CDR3 nucleotides: TGTGCCAGCGGGGACTTAGCGGGAGTCTTATACTTC. The V gene is TRBV6-1, the J gene TRBJ2-3; TRBD2 aligns across 9 bases. This CDR3 spans 12 amino acids. The germline gives CDR1 MNHNS, CDR2 SASEGT.

This clonotype was seen a handful of times. One junction end does not reproduce the germline sequence, and a read error may be involved. This chain links TRBV6-1 with TRBJ2-3; tentatively, D is TRBD1 or TRBD2 (6 bases each). Per germline, CDR1 MNHNS and CDR2 SASEGT. The CDR3 runs 16 residues. The CDR3 DNA reads TGTGCCAGCAGGGAAGCCGGGGGCCGGGACCGGGAGACGCAGTATTTT. Residues: CASREAGGRDRETQYF.

Comment on this clonotype: A read error may account for a junction end that differs from germline. V is TRBV27 and J is TRBJ2-1; 12 bases agree with TRBD1. Germline CDR1 MNHEY, CDR2 SMNVEV (reference sequence). The CDR3 contains 19 residues. CDR3 in amino acids: CASSSPAGQGASGANVQTF. The CDR3 coding sequence is TGTGCCAGCAGTTCCCCCGCGGGACAGGGGGCATCTGGGGCCAACGTGCAGACCTTC.

This clonotype was recorded many times. The genes are TRBV7-6 and TRBJ2-1; TRBD1 might be the D (5 bases). The CDR3 runs to 15 residues. Germline CDR1 and CDR2: SGHVS and FNYEAQ. V was trimmed by 5 bases and J by 9 bases, leaving 20 bases between them. CDR3 region: CASSLTNLRGTEQFF. Here the CDR3 DNA reads TGTGCCAGCAGCCTCACCAACTTAAGGGGCACTGAGCAGTTCTTC. Together with reference TRBV7-6 and TRBJ2-1, the CDR3 gives the full variable domain: GAGVSQSPRYKVTKRGQDVALRCDPISGHVSLYWYRQALGQGPEFLTYFNYEAQQDKSGLPNDRFSAERPEGSISTLTIQRTEQRDSAMYRCASSLTNLRGTEQFFGPGTRLTVL.

As for this clonotype: With a much larger clone just one base away, this may be a read error. The rearrangement joins TRBV11-2 to TRBJ2-7; D gene ambiguous. Trimming cost V 7 bases and J 1 base, with 14 bases left between them. The CDR3 covers 14 residues. The germline gives CDR1 SGHAT, CDR2 FQNNGV. The CDR3 region is CASNSQTFSYEQYF. CDR3 DNA sequence: TGTGCCAGCAACTCTCAGACATTTTCCTACGAGCAGTACTTC.

This rearrangement joins TRBV6-1 to TRBJ2-3; D is ambiguous. The closer fit of TRBJ2-7 to the DNA end suggests the J call may be wrong. The CDR3 covers 13 residues. Germline V gene sequence: CDR1 MNHNS, CDR2 SASEGT. Here the CDR3 reads CASSDGLPETQYF. The CDR3 DNA reads TGTGCCAGCAGTGACGGCCTTCCAGAGACGCAGTACTTC.

The rearrangement uses TRBV4-1 and TRBJ1-3; perhaps TRBD1 as D (5 bases). CDR3 size: 15 residues. Trimming pared 0 bases from V and 3 bases from J, leaving 9 bases between. Germline CDR1 is MGHRA and CDR2 is YSYEKL. The CDR3 DNA follows: TGCGCCAGCAGCCAAGATTGGGGGGTTGGAAACACCATATATTTT. This translates into CASSQDWGVGNTIYF.

V usage is TRBV9 and J usage is TRBJ1-6; D unresolved. Trimming removed 0 bases at V and 7 bases at J, with 5 bases between. CDR3 length: 13 amino acids. CDR1 is SGDLS, CDR2 YYNGEE, per germline. The DNA for the CDR3 is TGTGCCAGCAGCGTAGATGAGAATTCACCCCTCCACTTT. Residues: CASSVDENSPLHF. The whole variable domain, filled in from reference TRBV9 and TRBJ1-6, reads DSGVTQTPKHLITATGQRVTLRCSPRSGDLSVYWYQQSLDQGLQFLIQYYNGEERAKGNILERFSAQQFPDLHSELNLSSLELGDSALYFCASSVDENSPLHFGNGTRLTVT.

This clonotype was detected a few times. The junction shows a germline mismatch at one end, possibly a read error. The rearrangement uses TRBV6-1 and TRBJ2-5; D possibly matches TRBD1 or TRBD2 (5 bases each). Germline CDR1 is MNHNS and CDR2 is SASEGT. The CDR3 is made up of 16 amino acids. The CDR3 loop is CASSEAGMGVGNTQYF. The CDR3 coding sequence is TGTGCCAGCAGTGAAGCGGGGATGGGGGTTGGGAACACGCAGTATTTC.

In the case of this clonotype: The junction shows a germline mismatch at one end, possibly a read error. The genes are TRBV3-1 and TRBJ2-1; 13 nucleotides match TRBD2. From germline, CDR1 is LGHDT and CDR2 YNNKEL (reference sequence). The CDR3 consists of 14 residues. The DNA of the CDR3 is TGTGCCAGCAGTCAAGGACTAGCGGGAGTGCAGCAGTTCTTC. Encoded protein: CASSQGLAGVQQFF.

At least ten counts were recorded for this clonotype. The chain recombines TRBV10-1 with TRBJ2-7; D may be TRBD2 (7 bases). Germline CDR1 is WNHNN and CDR2 is SYGVQD (reference sequence). This CDR3 has 15 amino acids. Trimming shortened V by 7 bases and J by 2 bases, and 18 bases separated the two germline ends. CDR3 in DNA: TGCGCCAGCACCGGGGGGAGGGGGAAAGCCTACGAGCAGTACTTC. The encoded protein is CASTGGRGKAYEQYF.

The rearrangement links TRBV6-1 to TRBJ2-5, with D possibly TRBD1 on 6 matching bases. Trimming removed 6 bases from V and 5 bases from J, with 22 bases in between. Germline values: CDR1 MNHNS, CDR2 SASEGT. The CDR3 totals 16 residues. CDR3 loop: CASRGAGTRVEETQYF. The CDR3 region has the DNA TGTGCCAGCAGGGGAGCCGGGACACGGGTCGAGGAGACCCAGTACTTC.

A few counts support this clonotype. This chain uses TRBV27 with TRBJ1-4; the D gene is possibly TRBD1 (5 bases). CDR1 is MNHEY and CDR2 is SMNVEV in the germline V gene (reference sequence). This CDR3 contains 15 residues. The germline V and J ends were trimmed by 5 bases and 3 bases, with 13 bases remaining between them. The CDR3 coding sequence is TGTGCCAGCAGTCCCCAGGGACGGCCTAATGAAAAACTGTTTTTT. It encodes CASSPQGRPNEKLFF.

Note on this clonotype: An end of the junction differs from the germline gene, which may be a read error. The rearrangement joins TRBV6-5 to TRBJ2-3; 11 bases are a match to TRBD2. The V gene's germline CDR1 is MNHEY and CDR2 SVGAGI. This CDR3 spans 17 amino acids. This CDR3 is CASSYSIAGGPTETQYF. For the CDR3, the DNA is TGTGCCAGCAGTTACTCGATAGCGGGAGGGCCAACAGAGACGCAGTATTTC.

Concerning this clonotype: The germline gene is not matched at one end of the junction; a read error may be the cause. The CDR3 region is CASSPPPAWAYDLNF. The DNA for the CDR3 is TGTGCCAGCAGTCCCCCACCTGCGTGGGCCTACGACCTGAACTTC. The V call is TRBV6-1, the J call TRBJ2-6; D is unclear. Germline loops: CDR1 MNHNS, CDR2 SASEGT. This CDR3 region has 15 residues.

The chain has TRBV14 and TRBJ2-1; D possibly corresponds to TRBD2 (5 bases). Trimming stripped 4 bases from V and 2 bases from J, with 15 bases between. The CDR3 loop spans 16 amino acids. Germline loops: CDR1 SGHDN, CDR2 FVKESK. The CDR3 protein is CASSPLGRNPYNEQFF. CDR3 in DNA: TGTGCCAGCAGCCCACTGGGGAGAAACCCCTACAATGAGCAGTTCTTC.

This clonotype showed up many times. Being one base from a much bigger clone, this may be a read error. The J gene is TRBJ2-4, the V gene TRBV10-1; 15 bases align to TRBD2. Germline CDR1 is WNHNN and CDR2 is SYGVQD (reference sequence). The V and J ends lost 4 bases and 13 bases, in that order; junction bases with no gene match: 11. This CDR3 has 16 residues. The CDR3 DNA follows: TGCGCCAGCAGTGCAGGACTAGCGGGAGGGAACAATGAGCAGTACTTC. It codes for CASSAGLAGGNNEQYF.

This clonotype was detected many times. The chain combines TRBV20-1 with TRBJ2-1; 9 nucleotides line up with TRBD1. Germline assignment: CDR1 DFQATT and CDR2 SNEGSKA (reference sequence). The CDR3 is 13 residues long. V was clipped by 6 bases and J by 8 bases; unmatched bases: 8. Here the CDR3 DNA reads TGCAGTGCCGTGACAGGGGGGACGTATGAGCAGTTCTTC. It specifies CSAVTGGTYEQFF.

In its sample, this clonotype was seen many times. This chain uses TRBV27 with TRBJ1-5, with a possible D match to TRBD1 (5 bases). The CDR3 sequence is 15 residues long. The germline V gene has CDR1 MNHEY and CDR2 SMNVEV (reference sequence). V lost 3 bases and J 9 bases, leaving 18 bases between the germline ends. This CDR3 reads CASSLGGWVHTPQHF. CDR3 bases: TGTGCCAGCAGTTTGGGGGGTTGGGTGCATACGCCCCAGCATTTT.

This clonotype has more than one count but fewer than ten. The J gene is TRBJ1-5, the V gene TRBV27; a possible D gene is TRBD1 (5 bases). With 6 bases removed from V and 4 bases from J, the gap between germline ends came to 16 bases. The CDR3 has 15 residues. CDR1 and CDR2 from the germline V gene are MNHEY and SMNVEV (reference sequence). This CDR3 is CASRRGGGTNQPQHF. Here the CDR3 DNA reads TGTGCCAGCAGGCGCGGGGGGGGGACGAATCAGCCCCAGCATTTT.

This clonotype is medium-sized within its sample. CDR3 loop: CASSGGRIYNEQFF. The CDR3 coding sequence is TGTGCCAGCAGCGGCGGGAGAATCTACAATGAGCAGTTCTTC. The chain employs TRBV6-1 and TRBJ2-1, with 7 bases identical to TRBD2. Trimming took 6 bases from V and 3 from J; bases not matched to a gene: 5. This CDR3 contains 14 residues. Germline lookup yields CDR1 MNHNS and CDR2 SASEGT.